This TCR beta chain was recorded in a study of tumor-infiltrating lymphocytes in primary liver carcinoma. The overall study: Surgery removed the patients' primary liver carcinoma. Each of the samples returned roughly 3.5 to 7.13 million productive TCRbeta reads (a yield similar across tissue types). Regarding the study as a whole: Tumors reached a significantly greater top-250-clone fraction than blood did (p = 0.039).

This clonotype appeared many times. Its specificity is unknown. The CDR3 contains 15 residues. CDR1 MNHNY and CDR2 SVGAGI come from the germline V gene (reference sequence). J lost 6 bases, V lost 4 bases, and 7 bases had no gene match. Researchers generated TCR beta cDNA from about 450 ng of total RNA, relying on a constant-region primer. TCR beta libraries came from three nested multiplex PCR rounds using slightly modified ARM-PCR. TRBV1-TRBV30 forward primers and a C-beta reverse primer were used in the first two PCR rounds, which each ran for 9 to 10 cycles. TCRdb re-analysed the multiplex PCR reads in MiXCR, keeping a single row per CDR3 protein. The data hold approximately 330,000 distinct CDR3 sequences, with approximately 64% observed a single time. For blood RNA, unsorted whole blood served as the source, and germline DNA was extracted too. Before any surgery took place, approximately 4 milliliters of peripheral blood were collected.

Sequenced material: peripheral blood. The chain carries TRBV6-6 and TRBJ2-7, with 12 bases matching TRBD2. The sequence derives from a man in his forties with primary liver carcinoma and hepatitis B virus infection. CDR3 nucleotides: TGTGCCAGCAGTTCTGAGACTAGCGGGAGCTCCGAGCAGTACTTC. Translated, it gives CASSSETSGSSEQYF.